The 6 T cell receptor beta chains given below trace back to one sample, sequenced in a study of early T cells in non-severe SARS-CoV-2 infection. In TCRdb, the 5' RACE reads were re-called with MiXCR into one record per CDR3 protein. The table records about 73,000 distinct CDR3 sequences, about an eighth of them present only once. Sequenced: whole blood. Receptors were obtained from an adult who was a healthcare worker with PCR-confirmed SARS-CoV-2 infection or an uninfected control (not recorded which).

This sequence joins TRBV27 and TRBJ2-2; no clear D. The V end lost 5 bases, the J end lost 5 bases, and 15 bases lay between the germline ends. The V gene's germline CDR1 is MNHEY and CDR2 SMNVEV (reference sequence). This CDR3 spans 15 amino acids. The CDR3 here is CASSPRPAYTGELFF. CDR3 nucleotides: TGTGCCAGCAGTCCCCGCCCTGCTTATACCGGGGAGCTGTTTTTT.

This clonotype was seen ten or more times. The V call is TRBV5-6, the J call TRBJ2-1; D is unresolved. Trimming removed 1 base from V and 6 bases from J, with 14 bases in between. CDR1 and CDR2 from the germline V gene are SGHDT and YYEEEE. This CDR3 is built from 15 residues. The CDR3 sequence: CASSLISQAVNEQFF. DNA for the CDR3: TGTGCCAGCAGCTTGATAAGCCAGGCGGTCAATGAGCAGTTCTTC.

V and J are TRBV19 and TRBJ2-1; 8 nucleotides agree with TRBD1. With 6 bases clipped from V and 8 bases from J, the junction kept 12 bases outside the gene matches. This CDR3 contains 15 residues. Germline V gene sequence: CDR1 LNHDA, CDR2 SQIVND (reference sequence). The CDR3 DNA sequence: TGTGCCAGTAGCCCCCGACAGGGGAACGTGGATGAGCAGTTCTTC. It is translated as CASSPRQGNVDEQFF.

In its sample, this clonotype was seen many times. The chain has TRBV11-2 and TRBJ1-1; D is ambiguous. Germline lookup yields CDR1 SGHAT and CDR2 FQNNGV. The CDR3 consists of 13 residues. Trimming cost V 4 bases and J 1 base, with 7 bases left between them. The CDR3 DNA reads TGTGCCAGCAGCTACGCCGGGAACACTGAAGCTTTCTTT. Protein: CASSYAGNTEAFF.

This clonotype has more than one count but fewer than ten. The chain combines TRBV7-3 with TRBJ2-7; 8 bases agree with TRBD1. Germline CDR1 SGHTA, CDR2 FQGTGA. V shed 3 bases, J shed 7 bases, and the junction held 5 bases outside the gene matches. The CDR3 spans 13 residues. The chain's CDR3 is CASSFQTGGEQYF. The CDR3 DNA sequence: TGTGCCAGCAGCTTCCAAACAGGGGGAGAGCAGTACTTC.

This clonotype was counted a few times. V is TRBV20-1 and J is TRBJ1-5, with D tentatively TRBD1 (6 bases). Trimming left V 3 bases short and J 5 bases short, with 14 bases between. The CDR3 is 14 residues long. From germline, CDR1 is DFQATT and CDR2 SNEGSKA (reference sequence). The CDR3 sequence is CSASGHREDQPQHF. CDR3 coding DNA: TGCAGTGCTAGCGGGCACAGGGAGGATCAGCCCCAGCATTTT.